The rows below give T cell receptor beta chains drawn from one sample of a study of blood T cell repertoires in COVID-19. The table came from immunoSEQ multiplex PCR; TCRdb's copy has only in-frame clones and leaves some out. The table has 350,000 to 400,000 clones, 89% seen once. The sample consisted of peripheral blood. The receptors originated from a woman aged 25-40 years with COVID-19, enrolled during active disease. Both conserved end residues are part of each CDR3. D genes are given only for firm matches. Clone size is stated in some rows and not others, as once, few, many or a class when expanded.

clone_size,j_call,d_call,v_call,cdr3_nt,cdr3_aa
NA,TRBJ2-3,NA,TRBV5-1,TGCGCCAGCAGCTTGGCCTCGGATACGCAGTATTTT,CASSLASDTQYF
NA,TRBJ2-5,NA,TRBV19,TGTGCCAGTAGTATCCAGGTCCAAGAGACCCAGTACTTC,CASSIQVQETQYF
once,TRBJ2-2,NA,TRBV6-5,TGTGCCAGCAGGTGGGGCAACACCGGGGAGCTGTTTTTT,CASRWGNTGELFF
NA,TRBJ1-1,NA,TRBV27,TGTGCCAGCAGTCCCCTCGGGAGGGGATCGAACACTGAAGCTTTCTTT,CASSPLGRGSNTEAFF
once,TRBJ2-5,NA,TRBV13,TGTGCCAGCAGCGCCGGGGGTGTGGAGACCCAGTACTTC,CASSAGGVETQYF
NA,TRBJ2-7,TRBD2,TRBV19,TGTGCCTCCCAGAGGGAGGGTTCGGGGCTAGCGGCCTACGAGCAGTACTTC,CASQREGSGLAAYEQYF
few,TRBJ1-5,NA,TRBV30,TGTGCCTGGAGTGCCAGGGAGGATCAGCCCCAGCATTTT,CAWSAREDQPQHF
NA,TRBJ1-2,NA,TRBV6-5,TGTGCCACCTCGCTCAGGGGCCTCTACACCTTC,CATSLRGLYTF
once,TRBJ2-7,NA,TRBV9,TGTGCCAGCAGCGTATCAGGGAGGACCTACGAGCAGTACTTC,CASSVSGRTYEQYF
NA,TRBJ2-7,NA,TRBV28,TGTGCCAGCAGTTTATACGCAGGGCAGTACTTC,CASSLYAGQYF
NA,TRBJ1-1,NA,TRBV23-1,TGCGCCAGCAGTCAATCGGGAGCCTCGAACACTGAAGCTTTCTTT,CASSQSGASNTEAFF
NA,TRBJ2-3,TRBD2,TRBV5-6,TGTGCCAGCAGCAGGACTAGCGGCACAGATACGCAGTATTTT,CASSRTSGTDTQYF
NA,TRBJ2-5,TRBD1,TRBV29-1,TGCAGCGTTGTTGAGACAGGGGCCCCGGGAGAGACCCAGTACTTC,CSVVETGAPGETQYF
NA,TRBJ1-6,TRBD1,TRBV5-5,TGTGCCAGCAGCCTGGGACAGACTAGCTCCTATAATTCACCCCTCCACTTT,CASSLGQTSSYNSPLHF
NA,TRBJ2-1,TRBD2,TRBV2,TGTGCCAGCCCGGCACTAGCGGGAGCCCCCGGGGGTGAGCAGTTCTTC,CASPALAGAPGGEQFF
NA,TRBJ2-1,TRBD2,TRBV28,TGTGCCAGCAGTTTATCAGCGGGAGGTGAGCAGTTCTTC,CASSLSAGGEQFF
once,TRBJ2-7,TRBD2,TRBV10-3,TGTGCCATCAGTGGAACGGACGGGGGGTACGAGCAGTACTTC,CAISGTDGGYEQYF
NA,TRBJ2-5,TRBD1,TRBV3-1/TRBV3-2,TGTGCCAGCAGCCAAGATCAAACAGGGGGAGAGACCCAGTACTTC,CASSQDQTGGETQYF
NA,TRBJ1-2,NA,TRBV9,TGTGCCAGCTCGACCAGGGGCGATGGCTACACCTTC,CASSTRGDGYTF
NA,TRBJ2-2,NA,TRBV10-3,TGTGCCATCAGATCACAGGGCAACACCGGGGAGCTGTTTTTT,CAIRSQGNTGELFF
NA,TRBJ2-5,TRBD2,TRBV7-2,TGTGCCAGCAGCCTCCGAACCGGGACTAGCGGGGGACAGACCCAGTACTTC,CASSLRTGTSGGQTQYF
NA,TRBJ2-1,TRBD1,TRBV6-4,TGTGCCACTTCATCCGGGACAGGGGGGGACAATGAGCAGTTCTTC,CATSSGTGGDNEQFF
NA,TRBJ2-2,NA,TRBV7-9,TGTGCCAGCAGCTTAGTACAGGAGTGGGCCGGGGAGCTGTTTTTT,CASSLVQEWAGELFF
NA,TRBJ1-2,NA,TRBV11-3,TGTGCCAGCAGCTTAGGCCGAGGCAGGGGCTATGGCTACACCTTC,CASSLGRGRGYGYTF
NA,TRBJ2-1,NA,TRBV29-1,TGCAGCGTTGTACCAACAGCTTTCAATGAGCAGTTCTTC,CSVVPTAFNEQFF
NA,TRBJ2-1,TRBD1,TRBV7-2,TGTGCCAGCAGAGTACCGGGACAGGCCTACAATGAGCAGTTCTTC,CASRVPGQAYNEQFF
NA,TRBJ2-1,NA,TRBV3-1/TRBV3-2,TGTGCCAGCAGCCGATCCCCGCTGCGGAGCTCCTACAATGAGCAGTTCTTC,CASSRSPLRSSYNEQFF
NA,TRBJ1-2,NA,TRBV13,TGTGCCAGCAGCCAGACAGCCCTCACTAACTATGGCTACACCTTC,CASSQTALTNYGYTF
NA,TRBJ1-2,TRBD1,TRBV24-1,TGTGCCACCAGTGGCATCGGACAGGAAAGTCTCTACACCTTC,CATSGIGQESLYTF
NA,TRBJ1-2,TRBD1,TRBV27,TGTGCCAGCAGTGAGGTCCGCGTCATGGGACAGGTTAACTATGGCTACACCTTC,CASSEVRVMGQVNYGYTF
few,TRBJ1-5,NA,TRBV9,TGTGCCAGCAGCCCCGGTCGGAGCAATCAGCCCCAGCATTTT,CASSPGRSNQPQHF
NA,TRBJ1-1,NA,TRBV24-1,TGTGCCACCAGTCAGGGGTCTACTGAAGCTTTCTTT,CATSQGSTEAFF
NA,TRBJ2-2,TRBD1,TRBV19,TGTGCCAGTAGTATGAGGGGGCGCGACACCGGGGAGCTGTTTTTT,CASSMRGRDTGELFF
NA,TRBJ1-5,TRBD1,TRBV27,TGTGCCAGCAGCCCATGGGGACAGGGGGCGACTAGCAATCAGCCCCAGCATTTT,CASSPWGQGATSNQPQHF
NA,TRBJ2-1,TRBD1,TRBV5-6,TGTGCCAGCAGGTCAATGCGACCGGGACAGGCCTACAATGAGCAGTTCTTC,CASRSMRPGQAYNEQFF
NA,TRBJ1-6,NA,TRBV28,TGTGCCAGCAGTTCGGGGGGGGCCCTGAATTCACCCCTCCACTTT,CASSSGGALNSPLHF
NA,TRBJ1-4,NA,TRBV6-2/TRBV6-3,TGTGCCAGCAGTTACTTAGGACAACCTAATGAAAAACTGTTTTTT,CASSYLGQPNEKLFF
NA,TRBJ1-1,TRBD1,TRBV5-1,TGCGCCAGCAGCTTGTCCGGGGGACAGGGGACTGAAGCTTTCTTT,CASSLSGGQGTEAFF
NA,TRBJ2-3,TRBD2,TRBV5-4,TGTGCCAGCAGCTTAGATAGCGGGAGGCCGGAGAGCACAGATACGCAGTATTTT,CASSLDSGRPESTDTQYF
few,TRBJ1-2,NA,TRBV24-1,TGTGCCACCAACGGCGGGTATGGCTACACCTTC,CATNGGYGYTF
NA,TRBJ2-1,TRBD1,TRBV24-1,TGTGCCACCACCCCGGGACAGGGCAACAATGAGCAGTTCTTC,CATTPGQGNNEQFF
NA,TRBJ2-7,TRBD2,TRBV6-6,TGTGCCAGCAGCCAACTTGGCCAGCGGGGAAGCTACGAGCAGTACTTC,CASSQLGQRGSYEQYF
NA,TRBJ1-1,NA,TRBV2,TGTGCCAGCAGTGAAGGGGGCGGGGTGAACACTGAAGCTTTCTTT,CASSEGGGVNTEAFF
NA,TRBJ2-2,NA,TRBV20-1,TGCAGTGCTAGTCTAGCTGAACAAACCGGGGAGCTGTTTTTT,CSASLAEQTGELFF
few,TRBJ2-3,TRBD1,TRBV29-1,TGCAGCGTTGAGACAGGGGGCGTAACAGATACGCAGTATTTT,CSVETGGVTDTQYF
NA,TRBJ1-1,NA,TRBV19,TGTGCCAGTAGTATCTATACAGGTATTGAAGCTTTCTTT,CASSIYTGIEAFF
NA,TRBJ1-2,NA,TRBV6-5,TGTGCCAGCAGTTACTCGAGAGGATATGGCTACACCTTC,CASSYSRGYGYTF
NA,TRBJ2-1,TRBD1,TRBV2,TGTGCCAGCAGGACAGGGGCGCCCTCCTACAATGAGCAGTTCTTC,CASRTGAPSYNEQFF
NA,TRBJ2-1,TRBD2,TRBV19,TGTGCCAGTAGTATTCCTCTAGCGGAAGAGCAGTTCTTC,CASSIPLAEEQFF
NA,TRBJ2-1,NA,TRBV7-2,TGTGCCAGCAGCTTAGGGGGCCACAATGAGCAGTTCTTC,CASSLGGHNEQFF
NA,TRBJ2-3,NA,TRBV7-2,TGTGCCAGCAGCTTACATGGGGGCTTCACAGATACGCAGTATTTT,CASSLHGGFTDTQYF